This T cell receptor (beta chain) was recovered during a study of cytomegalovirus exposure and HLA in healthy donors. This clone was seen only a few times. Researchers ran the PCR with 60 Vbeta and 13 Jbeta primers. Sequenced by immunoSEQ multiplex PCR; TCRdb stores in-frame clones only, minus some. The profile shows about 160,000 clones, about four fifths of them singletons. This receptor was identified in a male donor in good health and CMV-seropositive. Input material: PBMCs.

The CDR3 here is CASGPSGQGEDDYGYTF. The CDR3 DNA is TGTGCTAGTGGTCCCTCTGGACAGGGCGAGGATGACTATGGCTACACCTTC. The rearrangement uses TRBV12-5 and TRBJ1-2; 8 nucleotides line up with TRBD1. CDR1 and CDR2 (germline): LGHNT, FRNRAP. This CDR3 contains 17 residues. The V and J ends lost 5 bases and 3 bases, in that order; junction bases with no gene match: 14.